Listed here are 29 T cell receptor beta chains from one sample, sequenced in a study of T cell changes during pregnancy in multiple sclerosis. The repertoire was sequenced with immunoSEQ multiplex PCR; TCRdb's copy has only in-frame clones and lacks some. The sample consists of 80,000 to 100,000 clones, approximately 95% of them appearing once. The specimen was peripheral blood, collected after pregnancy. The receptors derive from a female donor with multiple sclerosis, enrolled in a pregnancy study.

The chain employs TRBV7-2 and TRBJ1-2; D not certain. The CDR3 covers 17 residues. Germline CDR1 SGHTA, CDR2 FQGNSA. Trimming removed 1 base from V and 0 bases from J, with 15 bases in between. In DNA, the CDR3 is TGTGCCAGCAGCTTAGATGGATTGGAGTCGGCTAACTATGGCTACACCTTC. Translation: CASSLDGLESANYGYTF.

CDR3 protein: CASSMGWGAGYEQYF. DNA for the CDR3: TGTGCCAGTAGCATGGGCTGGGGTGCGGGCTACGAGCAGTACTTC. The V and J genes are TRBV19 and TRBJ2-7; D may be TRBD2 (5 bases). Per germline, CDR1 LNHDA and CDR2 SQIVND (reference sequence). There are 15 residues in the CDR3. V gave up 6 bases and J gave up 3 bases, with 18 bases separating them.

This chain uses TRBV27 with TRBJ2-1; TRBD1 might be the D (6 bases). This CDR3 is 12 amino acids long. V was cut by 5 bases and J by 9 bases, with 11 bases left in between. The germline CDR1 and CDR2 sequences are MNHEY and SMNVEV (reference sequence). The CDR3 region is CASSHRAGEQFF. In DNA form, the CDR3 reads TGTGCCAGCAGTCACAGGGCCGGTGAGCAGTTCTTC.

The rearrangement joins TRBV11-2 to TRBJ2-7; D is unclear. The V gene's germline CDR1 is SGHAT and CDR2 FQNNGV. The germline V and J ends were trimmed by 5 bases and 6 bases, with 14 bases remaining between them. The CDR3 is 13 amino acids. The CDR3 loop reads CASSLGYRGEQYF. CDR3 DNA sequence: TGTGCCAGCAGCCTCGGGTATCGAGGCGAGCAGTACTTC.

V usage is TRBV11-2 and J usage is TRBJ1-5, with 8 bases lining up with TRBD1. Per the germline V gene, CDR1 is SGHAT and CDR2 is FQNNGV. CDR3 size: 15 residues. J was trimmed by 4 bases and V by 4 bases; bases with no gene match: 6. As DNA, the CDR3 is TGTGCCAGCAGCTCAAGACAGGGGAGGAATCAGCCCCAGCATTTT. It translates to CASSSRQGRNQPQHF.

The chain is built from TRBV5-1 and TRBJ2-7; 10 bases match TRBD1. The length of the CDR3 is 15 residues. The J segment lost 1 base and the V segment lost 1 base, leaving 2 bases of the junction unmatched. CDR1 is SGHRS and CDR2 is YFSETQ in the germline V gene. CDR3 DNA: TGCGCCAGCAGCTTGAGACAGGGGGCTTCCTACGAGCAGTACTTC. It is translated as CASSLRQGASYEQYF.

J is TRBJ1-2 and V is TRBV28; no reliable D call. V was trimmed by 1 base and J by 4 bases, leaving 10 bases between them. The CDR3 is 14 residues long. In germline, CDR1 is MDHEN, CDR2 SYDVKM. The CDR3 region has the DNA TGTGCCAGCAGTTTATTGGGAGGGAGCTATGGCTACACCTTC. Translating gives CASSLLGGSYGYTF.

The CDR3 nucleotides read TGTGCCAGCAGCTTAGCGCGTAGGACTAGCAGCTACGAGCAGTACTTC. It yields the protein CASSLARRTSSYEQYF. This chain links TRBV7-8 with TRBJ2-7; 8 positions agree with TRBD2. The CDR3 spans 16 residues. The V gene end was trimmed by 0 bases and the J gene end by 3 bases; junction bases not matched to a gene: 7. Per the germline V gene, CDR1 is SGHVS and CDR2 is FQNEAQ.

The V gene is TRBV21-1, the J gene TRBJ1-3; the D call TRBD1 from the table was never checked on the DNA. TRBV21-1 is a known pseudogene. The CDR3 is 17 residues long. The CDR3 nucleotides are TGTGCCAGCAGCAAAGAGAACAGGGGACTTGGAGGAAACACCATATATTTT. This translates into CASSKENRGLGGNTIYF.

The chain couples TRBV5-4 to TRBJ2-1; 10 nucleotides align to TRBD2. Per the germline V gene, CDR1 is SGHNT and CDR2 is YYREEE (reference sequence). Germline trimming cut 2 bases from V and 8 bases from J; bases unmatched to any gene: 13. This CDR3 spans 17 amino acids. CDR3 residues: CASSFLLTSGKVDEQFF. The DNA of the CDR3 is TGTGCCAGCAGCTTTCTCCTTACTAGCGGGAAGGTGGATGAGCAGTTCTTC.

The chain is built from TRBV30 and TRBJ1-1; possible D gene TRBD1, 5 bases. Trimming took off 3 bases at V and 4 bases at J, with 21 bases between the two ends. This CDR3 is built from 16 residues. The germline V gene encodes CDR1 GTSNPN and CDR2 SVGIG (reference sequence). The CDR3 DNA follows: TGTGCCTGGAGCCTTCCCCCCAGGGAAGGTGTCACTGAAGCTTTCTTT. This encodes CAWSLPPREGVTEAFF.

The chain carries TRBV27 and TRBJ2-7; 8 nucleotides align to TRBD1. Trimming at V came to 7 bases and at J to 3 bases, leaving 11 bases not matched to a gene. Germline CDR1 MNHEY, CDR2 SMNVEV (reference sequence). The CDR3 covers 15 residues. The CDR3, as DNA: TGTGCCAGCAAACAGGACAGGGAACCCTTCTACGAGCAGTACTTC. This gives the protein CASKQDREPFYEQYF.

The chain employs TRBV27 and TRBJ1-1; 8 positions match TRBD1. Germline CDR1 and CDR2: MNHEY and SMNVEV (reference sequence). The trim removed 4 bases at V and 11 bases at J, leaving 6 bases unmatched. The CDR3 runs 12 residues. The CDR3 nucleotides read TGTGCCAGCAGTTCGGGAGGACAGGGTGCTTTCTTT. This codes for CASSSGGQGAFF.

The V and J genes are TRBV28 and TRBJ1-1; D remains ambiguous. CDR3 length: 12 amino acids. Germline lookup yields CDR1 MDHEN and CDR2 SYDVKM. V lost 2 bases and J lost 7, with 8 bases in between. The CDR3 sequence: CASSLIPGEAFF. For the CDR3, the DNA is TGTGCCAGCAGTTTAATTCCAGGTGAAGCTTTCTTT.

This chain connects TRBV6-5 to TRBJ2-7; 7 nucleotides align to TRBD2. Germline V gene data show CDR1 as MNHEY and CDR2 as SVGAGI. With V trimmed by 2 bases and J by 1 base, 5 bases remained unmatched. The CDR3 loop spans 15 amino acids. The CDR3 nucleotides are TGTGCCAGCAGTTACAGTCTAGCGGTATCCTACGAGCAGTACTTC. Amino acids: CASSYSLAVSYEQYF.

This rearrangement joins TRBV6-5 to TRBJ2-7; 7 positions agree with TRBD2. From germline, CDR1 is MNHEY and CDR2 SVGAGI. This CDR3 contains 16 residues. V gave up 2 bases and J gave up 2 bases; unmatched junction bases: 9. The CDR3: CASSYAVKRGAYEQYF. CDR3 in DNA: TGTGCCAGCAGTTACGCCGTAAAACGGGGGGCCTACGAGCAGTACTTC.

The V gene is TRBV6-5, the J gene TRBJ1-3; 7 bases match TRBD1. The CDR3 runs 13 residues. Germline trimming cut 6 bases from V and 7 bases from J; bases unmatched to any gene: 6. Looked up from germline, CDR1 is MNHEY and CDR2 is SVGAGI. CDR3 residues: CASSPARGNTIYF. For the CDR3, the DNA is TGTGCCAGCAGCCCCGCCAGGGGGAACACCATATATTTT.

The chain has TRBV2 and TRBJ2-2; 7 bases match TRBD1. Unmatched junction bases numbered 5, after V lost 6 bases and J lost 1 base. The V gene's germline CDR1 is SNHLY and CDR2 FYNNEI. This CDR3 is built from 15 residues. The CDR3 spells CASRDRRRNTGELFF. For the CDR3, the DNA is TGTGCCAGCAGGGACAGGCGACGGAACACCGGGGAGCTGTTTTTT.

V is TRBV6-1 and J is TRBJ2-7; D is perhaps TRBD1 (5 bases). The V end was cut by 2 bases, the J end by 2 bases, with 10 bases between. The CDR3 sequence is 14 residues long. Germline V gene sequence: CDR1 MNHNS, CDR2 SASEGT. In nucleotides, the CDR3 is TGTGCCAGCAGTGAACAGGGAAGGGCCTACGAGCAGTACTTC. It translates to CASSEQGRAYEQYF.

The gene calls are TRBV30 and TRBJ1-2, with D hard to call. The V and J ends lost 0 bases and 8 bases respectively, with 7 bases between them. The V gene's germline CDR1 is GTSNPN and CDR2 SVGIG (reference sequence). This CDR3 has 11 amino acids. The CDR3: CAWSVGGGYTF. The CDR3 bases are TGTGCCTGGAGTGTAGGAGGGGGCTACACCTTC.

The chain uses TRBV5-1 and TRBJ2-5; 7 nucleotides line up with TRBD2. The J segment lost 4 bases and the V segment lost 0 bases, leaving 6 bases of the junction unmatched. CDR1 SGHRS and CDR2 YFSETQ come from the germline V gene. The CDR3 extends over 15 amino acids. The CDR3 protein is CASSLGGSAIETQYF. The DNA of the CDR3 is TGCGCCAGCAGCTTGGGCGGGAGCGCAATAGAGACCCAGTACTTC. The full variable domain, in which reference TRBV5-1 and TRBJ2-5 provide the parts outside the CDR3, is KAGVTQTPRYLIKTRGQQVTLSCSPISGHRSVSWYQQTPGQGLQFLFEYFSETQRNKGNFPGRFSGRQFSNSRSEMNVSTLELGDSALYLCASSLGGSAIETQYFGPGTRLLVL.

V is TRBV27 and J is TRBJ2-1; 7 bases align to TRBD2. The CDR3 covers 16 residues. CDR1 and CDR2 (germline): MNHEY, SMNVEV (reference sequence). V dropped 3 bases and J dropped 2; count of bases not matched to a gene: 7. The CDR3 DNA reads TGTGCCAGCAGTTTGCTAGCGGCAGTCACCTACAATGAGCAGTTCTTC. It translates to CASSLLAAVTYNEQFF.

V gene TRBV2 combines with J gene TRBJ2-3, with 9 bases fitting TRBD1. The germline V gene has CDR1 SNHLY and CDR2 FYNNEI. The V gene end was trimmed by 7 bases and the J gene end by 2 bases; junction bases not matched to a gene: 7. CDR3 length equals 15 residues. The CDR3, as DNA: TGTGCCAGCATCACCGGGACAGGGAACACAGATACGCAGTATTTT. Translating it yields CASITGTGNTDTQYF.

This clone appeared a single time. The V and J genes are TRBV7-9 and TRBJ2-2; a possible D gene is TRBD2 (6 bases). Germline CDR1 reads SEHNR; CDR2 reads FQNEAQ (reference sequence). V lost 3 bases and J 4 bases, leaving 12 bases between the germline ends. There are 15 residues in the CDR3. The CDR3 region is CASSFVAETTGELFF. The CDR3 nucleotides read TGTGCCAGCAGCTTTGTAGCGGAAACCACCGGGGAGCTGTTTTTT.

The J gene is TRBJ1-1, the V gene TRBV9; no firm D call. The germline gives CDR1 SGDLS, CDR2 YYNGEE. Trimming took 0 bases from V and 3 from J, leaving 12 bases between them. This CDR3 region has 15 residues. The CDR3 spells CASSVVPGGHTEAFF. DNA for the CDR3: TGTGCCAGCAGCGTAGTGCCAGGAGGGCACACTGAAGCTTTCTTT.

The gene calls are TRBV30 and TRBJ2-6; TRBD1 matches 7 bases. The V and J ends lost 7 bases and 2 bases, in that order; junction bases with no gene match: 2. The germline CDR1 and CDR2 sequences are GTSNPN and SVGIG (reference sequence). The CDR3 consists of 13 residues. This CDR3 is CASTGAGANVLTF. The CDR3 DNA sequence: TGTGCCTCCACAGGGGCTGGGGCCAACGTCCTGACTTTC.

The chain is built from TRBV5-1 and TRBJ2-7; possibly TRBD1 for D (6 bases). The length of the CDR3 is 14 residues. CDR1 is SGHRS and CDR2 is YFSETQ in the germline V gene. The V end lost 2 bases, the J end lost 1 base, and 10 bases lay between the germline ends. CDR3 in DNA: TGCGCCAGCAGCTTACTACAGGGTTCCTACGAGCAGTACTTC. Its protein is CASSLLQGSYEQYF.

This chain links TRBV19 with TRBJ2-7; 12 bases match TRBD1. Germline CDR1 is LNHDA and CDR2 is SQIVND (reference sequence). This CDR3 is built from 14 residues. Trimming at V came to 9 bases and at J to 6 bases, leaving 9 bases not matched to a gene. The CDR3 DNA sequence: TGTGCCAGCGCCCTCCGGGACAGGGGGCGCGAGCAGTACTTC. Translated, it gives CASALRDRGREQYF.

CDR3: CATSAEAYNEQFF. In DNA form, the CDR3 reads TGTGCCACCTCAGCGGAAGCCTACAATGAGCAGTTCTTC. This chain joins TRBV5-4 and TRBJ2-1; the D gene is possibly TRBD2 (5 bases). Trimming took off 9 bases at V and 2 bases at J, with 12 bases between the two ends. The CDR3 has 13 amino acids. Germline V gives CDR1 SGHNT, CDR2 YYREEE (reference sequence).